The present TCR beta chain was sequenced within a study of radiation and T cells in renal cell carcinoma. The repertoire was sequenced with immunoSEQ multiplex PCR; TCRdb's copy has only in-frame clones and lacks some. This sample has about 86,000 clones, with over 80% found just once. The time point is: blood 4 weeks post-SBRT, at nephrectomy. Regarding treatment: 15 Gy SBRT to primary tumor, nephrectomy 4 weeks later. Nephrectomy followed 15 Gy stereotactic body radiation by 4 weeks. Serial blood draws occurred at baseline and 2 and 4 weeks post-SBRT. The CDR3 totals 12 residues. The germline V gene has CDR1 MDHEN and CDR2 SYDVKM. V was shortened by 2 bases and J by 3 bases, with 5 bases between the two germline ends.

This chain uses TRBV28 with TRBJ2-7; D perhaps matches TRBD2 (5 bases). The receptor comes from a man aged 50-60 years with renal cell carcinoma. The sample here was blood, taken from a patient whose treatment included radiotherapy and nephrectomy. The CDR3: CASSLEGYEQYF. The CDR3 nucleotides read TGTGCCAGCAGTTTAGAGGGCTACGAGCAGTACTTC.